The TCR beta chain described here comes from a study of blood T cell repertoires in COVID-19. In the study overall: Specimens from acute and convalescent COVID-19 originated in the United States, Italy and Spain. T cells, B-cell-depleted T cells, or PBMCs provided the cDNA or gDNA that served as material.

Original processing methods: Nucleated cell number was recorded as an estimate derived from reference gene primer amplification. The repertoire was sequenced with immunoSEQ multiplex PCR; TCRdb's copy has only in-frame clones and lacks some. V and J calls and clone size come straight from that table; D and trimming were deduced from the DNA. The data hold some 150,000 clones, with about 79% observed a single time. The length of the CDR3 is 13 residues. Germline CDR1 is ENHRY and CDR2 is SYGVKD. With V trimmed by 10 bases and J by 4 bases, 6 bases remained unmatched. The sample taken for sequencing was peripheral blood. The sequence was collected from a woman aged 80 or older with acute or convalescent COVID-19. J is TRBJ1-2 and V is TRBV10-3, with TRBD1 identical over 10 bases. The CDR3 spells CATGTGEAYGYTF. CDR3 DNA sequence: TGTGCCACCGGGACAGGGGAGGCCTATGGCTACACCTTC.